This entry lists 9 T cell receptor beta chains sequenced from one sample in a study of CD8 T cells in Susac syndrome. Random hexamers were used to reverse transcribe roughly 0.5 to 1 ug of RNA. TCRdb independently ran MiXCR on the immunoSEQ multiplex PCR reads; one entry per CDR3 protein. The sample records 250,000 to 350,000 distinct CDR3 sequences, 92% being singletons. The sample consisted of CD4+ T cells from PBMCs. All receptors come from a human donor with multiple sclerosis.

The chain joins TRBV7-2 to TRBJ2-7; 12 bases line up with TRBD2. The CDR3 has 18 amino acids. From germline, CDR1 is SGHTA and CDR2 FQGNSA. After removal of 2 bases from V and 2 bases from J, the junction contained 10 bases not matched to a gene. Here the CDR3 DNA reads TGTGCCAGCAGCTTAAGGAGACTAGCGGGAGACCGCACCTACGAGCAGTACTTC. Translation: CASSLRRLAGDRTYEQYF.

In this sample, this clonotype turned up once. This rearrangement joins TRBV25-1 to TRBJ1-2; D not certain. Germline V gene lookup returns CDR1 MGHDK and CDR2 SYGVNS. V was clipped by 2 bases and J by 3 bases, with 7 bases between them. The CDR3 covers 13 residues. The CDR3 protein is CASSEGEDYGYTF. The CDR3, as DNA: TGTGCCAGCAGTGAAGGGGAGGACTATGGCTACACCTTC.

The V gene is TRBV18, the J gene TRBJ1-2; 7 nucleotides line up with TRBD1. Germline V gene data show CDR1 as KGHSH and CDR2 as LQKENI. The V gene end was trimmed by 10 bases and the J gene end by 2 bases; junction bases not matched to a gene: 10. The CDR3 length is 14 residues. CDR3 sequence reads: CATARQGGNYGYTF. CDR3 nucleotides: TGTGCCACCGCAAGACAGGGAGGGAACTATGGCTACACCTTC.

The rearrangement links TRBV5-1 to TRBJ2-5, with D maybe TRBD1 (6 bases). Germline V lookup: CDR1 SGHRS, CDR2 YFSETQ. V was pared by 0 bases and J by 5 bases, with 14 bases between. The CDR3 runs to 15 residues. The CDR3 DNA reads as TGCGCCAGCAGCTTGGCCCAGGGGCCCCAGGAGACCCAGTACTTC. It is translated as CASSLAQGPQETQYF.

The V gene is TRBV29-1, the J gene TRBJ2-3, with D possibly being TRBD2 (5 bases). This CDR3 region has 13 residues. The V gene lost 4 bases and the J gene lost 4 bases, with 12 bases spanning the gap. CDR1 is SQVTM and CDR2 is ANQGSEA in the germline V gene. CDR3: CSVAVNGADTQYF. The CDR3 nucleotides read TGCAGCGTTGCAGTGAACGGGGCAGATACGCAGTATTTT.

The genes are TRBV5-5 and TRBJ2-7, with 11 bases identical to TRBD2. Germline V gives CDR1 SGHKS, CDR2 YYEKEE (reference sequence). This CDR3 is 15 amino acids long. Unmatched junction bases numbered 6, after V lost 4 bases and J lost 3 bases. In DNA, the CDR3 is TGTGCCAGCAGCCCACTAGCGGGAGTAGGCTACGAGCAGTACTTC. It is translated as CASSPLAGVGYEQYF.

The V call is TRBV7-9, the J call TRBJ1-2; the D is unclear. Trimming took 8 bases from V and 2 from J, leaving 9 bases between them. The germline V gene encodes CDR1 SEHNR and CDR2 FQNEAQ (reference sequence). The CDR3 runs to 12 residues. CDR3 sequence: CASSTENYGYTF. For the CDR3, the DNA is TGTGCCAGCTCTACGGAAAACTATGGCTACACCTTC.

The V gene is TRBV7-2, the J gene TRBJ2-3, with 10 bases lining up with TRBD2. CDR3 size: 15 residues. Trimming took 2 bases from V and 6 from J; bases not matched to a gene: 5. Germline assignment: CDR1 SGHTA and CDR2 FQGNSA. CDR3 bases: TGTGCCAGCAGCTTAAGGGCTAGCGGGAGTGATACGCAGTATTTT. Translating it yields CASSLRASGSDTQYF.

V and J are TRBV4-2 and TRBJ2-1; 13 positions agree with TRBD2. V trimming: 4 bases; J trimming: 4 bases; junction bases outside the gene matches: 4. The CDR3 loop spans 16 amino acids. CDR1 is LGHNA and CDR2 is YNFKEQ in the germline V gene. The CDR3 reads CASSPVTSGGYNEQFF. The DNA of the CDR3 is TGTGCCAGCAGCCCAGTGACTAGCGGGGGGTACAATGAGCAGTTCTTC.